This TCR beta chain is from a study of Ad26.COV2.S vaccination and SARS-CoV-2 variants (dated by TCRdb to the early 2020s). About the investigation overall: The specificity and breadth of SARS-CoV-2-reactive T cell receptors after Ad26.COV2.S vaccination were assessed by TCRbeta repertoire sequencing. The TCR-sequenced set comprised around 30 samples: some 19 Ad26.COV2.S vaccine recipients, 5 placebo recipients and 8 SARS-CoV-2 convalescent individuals.

TCRbeta CDR3 regions were sequenced with the immunoSEQ Assay. After extraction, genomic DNA underwent amplification by bias-controlled multiplex PCR, followed by high-throughput sequencing. Concerning the study's data processing: To quantify the absolute abundance of every unique TCRbeta CDR3 region, sequences were collapsed and filtered. Usable DNA was measured by amplifying reference genes present in all nucleated cells, and TCRbeta template counts were normalized to that usable DNA to estimate T cell fraction. Repertoire TCRs were annotated as SARS-CoV-2-specific when V gene, CDR3 amino acid sequence and J gene were exactly matched to a known reactive TCR set. The reference SARS-CoV-2 TCR set was obtained from MIRA and was filtered for enrichment in COVID-19-positive ImmuneCODE repertoires, whereby public or cross-reactive TCRs were removed. Based on the MIRA antigens, annotated TCRs were further analysed at the level of specific ORF or position within ORF. Breadth was defined as the number of annotated unique rearrangements divided by the total number of unique productive rearrangements, and depth was defined as the summed frequency of the annotated unique rearrangements. Group comparisons of TCR breadth used two-sided Wilcoxon rank-sum tests. In TCRdb, the immuneACCESS table is reduced to in-frame sequences with V and J assigned. These tables do not hold every clone; where another copy was compared, an unresolved V gene accounts for under half, and the others remain unexplained. V, J and clone size reflect that table, while D and trimming were determined from the DNA. The sample includes more than 40,000 clones, with approximately 80% observed a single time. Around 47% of the sample belongs to the ten largest clones.

The time point label here, explained by the study, means: individuals recovered from natural SARS-CoV-2 infection. Germline trimming amounts to 6 bases on V and 8 bases on J, with 7 as the count of junction bases outside the gene matches. Taken from cysteine to phenylalanine, the CDR3 has 14 residues. The entry retains the CDR3 DNA only, 42 bases that are in frame from base 1. CDR1 and CDR2 were assigned from the germline V gene as MNHEY and SVGAGI. With regard to this clone: The antigen it recognizes is unknown. No quality values exist for individual bases; no much larger clone is one base distant.

Here is what the overall study found, with its caveats: Ad26.COV2.S recipients had higher spike-specific TCR breadth than placebo recipients (P = 0.0014). After vaccination, substantial breadth of spike-specific CD8+ and CD4+ T cell responses was reported. Vaccine and placebo recipients had similar non-spike TCR breadth, a finding consistent with the vaccine containing only spike. According to the authors, total T cell responses may have been underestimated by the TCR breadth and depth analyses.

This clonotype was sampled from a human donor who had recovered from COVID-19. This receptor chain uses TRBV6-5 and TRBJ1-4; the junction holds 9 bases that match TRBD1. Here the sequenced sample was peripheral blood, taken after recovery from COVID-19. The DNA reads TGTGCCAGCAGAGTCGGGACAGGGTACGAAAAACTGTTTTTT. This translates into CASRVGTGYEKLFF.